The 2 T cell receptor beta chains below all came from one sample that was sequenced in a study of blood T cell repertoires in COVID-19. Measured with immunoSEQ multiplex PCR; TCRdb has only the in-frame clones, and not every one. The top ten hold roughly 9% of the sample, which has 150,000 to 200,000 clones, around 90% seen once. The sequenced sample was PBMCs or T cells enriched from blood (not recorded which). The receptors come from a woman in her late teens or twenties who had recovered from COVID-19.

CDR3 loop: CASSLQGGGSEKLFF. The CDR3 DNA follows: TGTGCCAGCAGCTTACAGGGGGGTGGCTCTGAAAAACTGTTTTTT. The chain carries TRBV11-3 and TRBJ1-4; 7 bases line up with TRBD1. The CDR3 is 15 amino acids. Germline V gene lookup returns CDR1 SGHNT and CDR2 YENEEA. V was clipped by 2 bases and J by 7 bases; unmatched bases: 7.

This chain links TRBV9 with TRBJ2-3; a possible D gene is TRBD2 (6 bases). Trimming removed 0 bases from V and 1 base from J, with 12 bases in between. Looked up from germline, CDR1 is SGDLS and CDR2 is YYNGEE. This CDR3 region has 16 residues. The CDR3 nucleotides read TGTGCCAGCAGCGTAGCTAGCGCCCAACGCACAGATACGCAGTATTTT. Protein product: CASSVASAQRTDTQYF.